This is a list of T cell receptor beta chains from one sample in a study of cytomegalovirus exposure and HLA in healthy donors. Sequencing was performed with immunoSEQ multiplex PCR; in TCRdb, only in-frame clones are kept and a portion is missing. This table has 250,000 to 350,000 clones, roughly 85% appearing once. The material sequenced was PBMCs. The receptors here all came from a woman aged 18-29 years in good health and CMV-seronegative. The CDR3 runs from the conserved cysteine through the conserved F or W. The D gene is left open where the match is weak. Size tells how often a clone was seen (once, few, many) or the class of an expanded clone, and some rows leave it out.

V	D	size	J	DNA	CDR3
TRBV27	-	-	TRBJ1-2	TGTGCCAGCAGTTTATTTGGGAGGGGGGATGGCTACACCTTC	CASSLFGRGDGYTF
TRBV6-5	-	-	TRBJ2-7	TGTGCCAGCAGTTACTCGAAAAGCCTTGCCTACGAGCAGTACTTC	CASSYSKSLAYEQYF
TRBV6-5	TRBD1	-	TRBJ1-2	TGTGCCAGCAGTTTTGGACAGGGGGTGAGCCTCTACACCTTC	CASSFGQGVSLYTF
TRBV9	-	-	TRBJ2-1	TGTGCCAGCAGCGCCACGACAGGAGTGCATGAGCAGTTCTTC	CASSATTGVHEQFF
TRBV6-5	-	-	TRBJ2-7	TGTGCCAGCAGCCCGAGACAGATCTACGAGCAGTACTTC	CASSPRQIYEQYF
TRBV19	TRBD2	-	TRBJ2-1	TGTGCCAGTAGCCCAGGGACTAGCGGGAGAGGCGATGAGCAGTTCTTC	CASSPGTSGRGDEQFF
TRBV4-3	TRBD2	once	TRBJ2-7	TGCGCCAGCAGCCAAGAAGGTGGCGGGAGCTACGAGCAGTACTTC	CASSQEGGGSYEQYF
TRBV7-2	-	-	TRBJ1-2	TGTGCCAGCAGCCCCGGCGGGGACTATGGCTACACCTTC	CASSPGGDYGYTF
TRBV27	TRBD1	-	TRBJ2-7	TGTGCCAGCAGGGGACAGGGGGTTTACGAGCAGTACTTC	CASRGQGVYEQYF
TRBV5-4	-	-	TRBJ2-3	TGTGCCAGCAGTAGGCAGGATAACACAGATACGCAGTATTTT	CASSRQDNTDTQYF
TRBV19	-	-	TRBJ2-7	TGTGCCAGTAGTACTTACAATTCCGAGCAGTACTTC	CASSTYNSEQYF
TRBV9	TRBD2	-	TRBJ2-1	TGTGCCAGCAGCGTAGGGTTAGGGGATAGCGGGAGGAGGAATGAGCAGTTCTTC	CASSVGLGDSGRRNEQFF
TRBV7-2	TRBD1	-	TRBJ1-2	TGTGCCAGCAGCTCAGGACAGGGAAATAACTATGGCTACACCTTC	CASSSGQGNNYGYTF
TRBV10-1	-	-	TRBJ1-5	TGCGCCAGCAGTGAATGGATAACGGGGAGAAGCAATCAGCCCCAGCATTTT	CASSEWITGRSNQPQHF
TRBV6-5	-	-	TRBJ2-1	TGTGCCAGCAGTTACTACAGCTCCTACAATGAGCAGTTCTTC	CASSYYSSYNEQFF
TRBV27	TRBD2	-	TRBJ2-1	TGTGCCAGCAGCCCGAGACCGGGACTAGCTTTCAATGAGCAGTTCTTC	CASSPRPGLAFNEQFF
TRBV7-9	-	few	TRBJ2-7	TGTGCCAGCAGCTTACCCGGAGGGATCGAGCAGTACTTC	CASSLPGGIEQYF
TRBV28	TRBD1	-	TRBJ1-5	TGTGCCAGCAGTACACAACAGGGGTTCAATCAGCCCCAGCATTTT	CASSTQQGFNQPQHF
TRBV18	-	-	TRBJ2-7	TGTGCCAGCTCACCTCCTCGGACAGCCACCTACGAGCAGTACTTC	CASSPPRTATYEQYF
TRBV10-2	TRBD1	-	TRBJ2-5	TGCGCCAGCAGTGAACAGGGGGCAGGAGAGACCCAGTACTTC	CASSEQGAGETQYF
TRBV4-1	-	-	TRBJ2-5	TGCGCCAGCAGCCAAGGAGGGCTCCAAGAGACCCAGTACTTC	CASSQGGLQETQYF
TRBV7-3	-	-	TRBJ2-5	TGTGCCAGCAGCTTGAATTTCCCGGGAGTCCCAGCGCGAGAGACCCAGTACTTC	CASSLNFPGVPARETQYF
TRBV28	TRBD1	-	TRBJ2-7	TGTGCCAGCAGTTTACCTAAAGACAGGGGGCTCGACTACGAGCAGTACTTC	CASSLPKDRGLDYEQYF
TRBV19	-	-	TRBJ2-1	TGTGCCAGTAGTACCCGACAGGCCCCCTACAATGAGCAGTTCTTC	CASSTRQAPYNEQFF
TRBV29-1	TRBD1	-	TRBJ1-1	TGCAGCGTTGAAGACCAGGGGGATGGCACTGAAGCTTTCTTT	CSVEDQGDGTEAFF
TRBV4-3	-	-	TRBJ2-6	TGCGCCAGCAGCCCTTACGGGTCTGGGGCCAACGTCCTGACTTTC	CASSPYGSGANVLTF
TRBV5-1	-	-	TRBJ2-7	TGCGCCAGCAGCCTGAGGGCATACTACGAGCAGTACTTC	CASSLRAYYEQYF
TRBV2	TRBD1	-	TRBJ2-7	TGTGCCAGCATTCCGGGACAGGGGCGCTACGAGCAGTACTTC	CASIPGQGRYEQYF
TRBV7-6	-	many	TRBJ2-2	TGTGCCAGCAGCGTCGGACAGGGAGGGACCGGGGAGCTGTTTTTT	CASSVGQGGTGELFF
TRBV7-9	-	-	TRBJ2-7	TGTGCCAGCAGCTTAGGGGCCTCAGCCCAAAGCTACGAGCAGTACTTC	CASSLGASAQSYEQYF
TRBV28	-	-	TRBJ1-5	TGTGCCAGCAGTTTCGAGGCTCAGCCCCAGCATTTT	CASSFEAQPQHF
TRBV5-6	-	few	TRBJ1-5	TGTGCCAGCAGCTTCTACAGGGCTGGGAATCAGCCCCAGCATTTT	CASSFYRAGNQPQHF
TRBV10-3	TRBD1	-	TRBJ2-6	TGTGCCACGAGGAGAGGGGGCGCGTCTGGGGCCAACGTCCTGACTTTC	CATRRGGASGANVLTF
TRBV29-1	-	-	TRBJ1-2	TGCAGCGTTGAAGATCCACACGCAACAAATGCTAACTATGGCTACACCTTC	CSVEDPHATNANYGYTF
TRBV7-9	TRBD1	-	TRBJ1-2	TGTGCCAGCAGCTTAGAGGGACAGGGCGGCTATGGCTACACCTTC	CASSLEGQGGYGYTF
TRBV29-1	-	once	TRBJ1-1	TGCAGCGTTGGCGGGAGAGGGAGGACTGAAGCTTTCTTT	CSVGGRGRTEAFF
TRBV4-3	-	-	TRBJ2-2	TGCGCCAGCAGCCCGGCCCTATCGGAGACCGGGGAGCTGTTTTTT	CASSPALSETGELFF
TRBV10-3	-	-	TRBJ2-2	TGTGCCATCAGTGATACGAACACCGGGGAGCTGTTTTTT	CAISDTNTGELFF
TRBV30	TRBD2	once	TRBJ2-3	TGTGCCTGGAGCCGGACTAGCGGGAGTAGCGATACGCAGTATTTT	CAWSRTSGSSDTQYF
TRBV18	TRBD2	-	TRBJ2-1	TGTGCCAGCTCACCAACTAGCGTCAGCTCCTACAATGAGCAGTTCTTC	CASSPTSVSSYNEQFF
TRBV5-6	-	-	TRBJ2-1	TGTGCCAGCAGCTTGTTGGCAAGCGCTTTGGATGAGCAGTTCTTC	CASSLLASALDEQFF
TRBV5-1	-	once	TRBJ2-2	TGCGCCAGCAGCACTGGGGCCGACTCCAAGAACACCGGGGAGCTGTTTTTT	CASSTGADSKNTGELFF
TRBV11-2	TRBD2	-	TRBJ2-7	TGTGCCAGCAGCAAGGGACTAGCGGGGGCCTACGAGCAGTACTTC	CASSKGLAGAYEQYF
TRBV6-1	TRBD1	once	TRBJ2-7	TGTGCCAGCAGTGAGGGGACAGGGGGCCCGTACGAGCAGTACTTC	CASSEGTGGPYEQYF
TRBV28	TRBD1	few	TRBJ2-5	TGTGCCAGCAGTTTACTAGGGACAGGGGCGCAAGAGACCCAGTACTTC	CASSLLGTGAQETQYF
TRBV5-1	-	-	TRBJ2-5	TGCGCCAGCAGCCAGGGACTTTTCGGGGAGACCCAGTACTTC	CASSQGLFGETQYF
TRBV29-1	TRBD1	-	TRBJ2-1	TGCAGCGTCGAATCCCGGGACAGGGCGAGGGATGAGCAGTTCTTC	CSVESRDRARDEQFF
TRBV20-1	-	-	TRBJ1-2	TGCAGTGTTACGAGGGCGGGGGGCTACACCTTC	CSVTRAGGYTF
TRBV28	-	-	TRBJ1-5	TGTGCCAGCAGTTTTGCGGAGGGGCAGCCCCAGCATTTT	CASSFAEGQPQHF
TRBV7-2	TRBD2	-	TRBJ2-3	TGTGCCAGCAGCTTAGTCGGCGGGAGTAACACAGATACGCAGTATTTT	CASSLVGGSNTDTQYF
TRBV4-3	-	-	TRBJ2-2	TGCGCCAGCAGCCAAGATCAGGTAGCCGGGGAGCTGTTTTTT	CASSQDQVAGELFF
TRBV28	-	-	TRBJ2-1	TGTGCCAGCAGTTTGACTCGTTACAATGAGCAGTTCTTC	CASSLTRYNEQFF
TRBV5-1	-	-	TRBJ2-7	TGCGCCAGCAGCGGTCTACGCCCCGTCTACGAGCAGTACTTC	CASSGLRPVYEQYF
TRBV18	-	-	TRBJ2-1	TGTGCCAGCTCACCGGTAGCGTGGTACAATGAGCAGTTCTTC	CASSPVAWYNEQFF
TRBV27	TRBD2	-	TRBJ2-3	TGTGCCAGCAGTGACAACATTCTAGCGGGAGGGAGAACAGATACGCAGTATTTT	CASSDNILAGGRTDTQYF